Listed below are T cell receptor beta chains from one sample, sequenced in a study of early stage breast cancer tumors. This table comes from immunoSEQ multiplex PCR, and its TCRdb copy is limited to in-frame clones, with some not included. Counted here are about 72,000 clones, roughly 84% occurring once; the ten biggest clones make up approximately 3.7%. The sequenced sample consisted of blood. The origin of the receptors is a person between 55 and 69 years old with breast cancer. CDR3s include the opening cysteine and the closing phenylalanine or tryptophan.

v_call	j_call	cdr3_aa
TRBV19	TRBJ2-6	CASTWMRTLPQEGTGANVLTF
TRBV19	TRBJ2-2	CASSQTSGSHGELFF
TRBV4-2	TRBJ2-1	CASSQESRLAGDRNEQFF
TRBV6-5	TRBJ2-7	CASSRPGGDGYEQYF
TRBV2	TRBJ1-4	CASNTNEKLFF
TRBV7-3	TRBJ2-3	CASSLRRTDTQYF
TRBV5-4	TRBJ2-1	CASSSGTSAYNEQFF
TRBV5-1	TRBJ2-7	CASSREGSYEQYF
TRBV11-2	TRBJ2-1	CASSIDRENEQFF
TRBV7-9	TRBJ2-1	CASSLAGRLGNEQFF